This entry lists 10 T cell receptor beta chains sequenced from one sample in a study of cytomegalovirus exposure and HLA in healthy donors. Amplification used 60 Vbeta primers and 13 Jbeta primers. Sequencing was performed with immunoSEQ multiplex PCR; in TCRdb, only in-frame clones are kept and a portion is missing. The sample has some 100,000 clones, approximately 74% seen once. Sequencing was carried out using PBMCs. Source of these receptors: an older woman in good health and CMV-seropositive.

V and J are TRBV5-4 and TRBJ2-3; D call uncertain. The CDR3 length is 14 residues. Germline-derived CDR1 and CDR2 are SGHNT and YYREEE (reference sequence). V lost 3 bases, J lost 0 bases, and 8 bases lay in between. The DNA of the CDR3 is TGTGCCAGCAGCTCCCGGGTCAGCACAGATACGCAGTATTTT. As protein: CASSSRVSTDTQYF.

This rearrangement joins TRBV30 to TRBJ2-7, with D possibly matching TRBD2 (7 bases). This CDR3 comprises 17 residues. Germline CDR1 is GTSNPN and CDR2 is SVGIG (reference sequence). V lost 3 bases, J lost 2 bases, and 23 bases lay in between. The CDR3 nucleotides read TGTGCCTGGAGAGGGCGGGGGCAGGGCGTTAAGGCCTACGAGCAGTACTTC. This translates into CAWRGRGQGVKAYEQYF.

This clone was observed once. The V gene is TRBV6-1, the J gene TRBJ2-5; D is possibly TRBD1 (5 bases). The CDR3 consists of 15 residues. Germline V gene lookup returns CDR1 MNHNS and CDR2 SASEGT. The V and J ends lost 0 bases and 2 bases respectively, with 10 bases between them. CDR3 in amino acids: CASSEAGTGQETQYF. CDR3 nucleotide sequence: TGTGCCAGCAGTGAAGCGGGCACAGGACAAGAGACCCAGTACTTC.

This sequence joins TRBV18 and TRBJ1-1; weak D call: TRBD1 (6 bases). This CDR3 comprises 15 residues. V lost 2 bases to trimming and J lost 5 bases, with 15 bases between them. Germline lookup yields CDR1 KGHSH and CDR2 LQKENI. The CDR3 region has the DNA TGTGCCAGCTCACCAAATCCCCTTCAGGGGACTGAAGCTTTCTTT. It encodes CASSPNPLQGTEAFF.

This clone was picked up a small number of times. The chain carries TRBV11-2 and TRBJ2-7, with 7 positions matching TRBD1. Germline trimming cut 4 bases from V and 1 base from J; bases unmatched to any gene: 1. The germline V gene encodes CDR1 SGHAT and CDR2 FQNNGV. The CDR3 contains 13 residues. CDR3 residues: CASSWDRSYEQYF. Here the CDR3 DNA reads TGTGCCAGCAGCTGGGACAGATCCTACGAGCAGTACTTC.

The V gene is TRBV6-1, the J gene TRBJ2-7, with D unclear. V lost 8 bases to trimming and J lost 6 bases, with 14 bases between them. The V gene's germline CDR1 is MNHNS and CDR2 SASEGT. The CDR3 spans 12 residues. In DNA, the CDR3 is TGTGCCAGCTGTCACTTCGGCGGCGAGCAGTACTTC. Translated, it gives CASCHFGGEQYF.

The rearrangement links TRBV5-1 to TRBJ1-5, with TRBD1 identical over 11 bases. Germline V gene sequence: CDR1 SGHRS, CDR2 YFSETQ. CDR3 length: 14 amino acids. V shed 4 bases and J 6 bases; nucleotides not matched to a gene: 3. This CDR3 is CASSTGQGVQPQHF. CDR3 coding DNA: TGCGCCAGCAGCACGGGACAGGGGGTTCAGCCCCAGCATTTT.

The gene calls are TRBV5-1 and TRBJ1-1; possible D gene TRBD1, 5 bases. The CDR3 loop spans 14 amino acids. CDR1 is SGHRS, CDR2 YFSETQ, per germline. V was clipped by 4 bases and J by 0 bases, with 10 bases between them. As DNA, the CDR3 is TGCGCCAGCAGCAGGTCGACAGTGAACACTGAAGCTTTCTTT. This sequence encodes CASSRSTVNTEAFF.

This clone came up a few times. The chain recombines TRBV27 with TRBJ2-7, with a tentative D call TRBD1 (6 bases). The end of the DNA is better explained by TRBJ2-1, so the J call may be wrong. The CDR3 covers 14 residues. The V gene's germline CDR1 is MNHEY and CDR2 SMNVEV (reference sequence). CDR3 protein: CASSFRGSYNEQFF. CDR3 DNA sequence: TGTGCCAGCAGTTTTAGGGGGTCCTACAATGAGCAGTTCTTC.

The J gene is TRBJ1-1, the V gene TRBV7-8, with D maybe TRBD1 (6 bases). This CDR3 spans 15 amino acids. Germline V gene data show CDR1 as SGHVS and CDR2 as FQNEAQ. The V end was cut by 2 bases, the J end by 4 bases, with 14 bases between. The CDR3 DNA reads TGTGCCAGCAGCTTAACAGGGCGCGGTGTCACTGAAGCTTTCTTT. Amino acid sequence: CASSLTGRGVTEAFF. Combining the CDR3 with reference TRBV7-8 and TRBJ1-1 gives the whole variable domain GAGVSQSPRYKVAKRGQDVALRCDPISGHVSLFWYQQALGQGPEFLTYFQNEAQLDKSGLPSDRFFAERPEGSVSTLKIQRTQQEDSAVYLCASSLTGRGVTEAFFGQGTRLTVV.